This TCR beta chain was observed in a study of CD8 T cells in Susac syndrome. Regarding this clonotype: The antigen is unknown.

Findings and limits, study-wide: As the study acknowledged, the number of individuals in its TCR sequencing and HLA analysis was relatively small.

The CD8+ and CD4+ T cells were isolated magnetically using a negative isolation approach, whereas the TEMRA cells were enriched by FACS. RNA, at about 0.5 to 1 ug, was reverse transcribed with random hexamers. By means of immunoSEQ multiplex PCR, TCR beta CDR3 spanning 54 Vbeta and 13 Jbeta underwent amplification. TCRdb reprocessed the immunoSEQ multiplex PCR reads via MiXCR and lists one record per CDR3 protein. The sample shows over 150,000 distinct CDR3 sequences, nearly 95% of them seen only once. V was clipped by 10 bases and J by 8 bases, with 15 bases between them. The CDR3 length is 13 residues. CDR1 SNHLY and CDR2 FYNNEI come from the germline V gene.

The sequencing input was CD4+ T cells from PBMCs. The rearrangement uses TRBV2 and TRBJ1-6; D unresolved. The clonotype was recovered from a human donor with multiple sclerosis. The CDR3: CATSGLPDSPLHF. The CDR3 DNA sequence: TGTGCCACCTCCGGTCTCCCGGATTCACCCCTCCACTTT.